One and the same sample provided the 2 T cell receptor beta chains below, sequenced in a study of cytotoxic CD8 clonotypes in ibrutinib-treated CLL. Libraries were prepared by immunoSEQ multiplex PCR; TCRdb keeps only in-frame clonotypes and omits some of them. This sample has about 310,000 clones, with around four fifths found just once. Sequencing was performed on PBMCs, taken before ibrutinib treatment. The receptor source for this set is a human donor with chronic lymphocytic leukemia.

The rearrangement joins TRBV10-3 to TRBJ2-7; no firm D call. The CDR3 totals 11 residues. Germline V gene sequence: CDR1 ENHRY, CDR2 SYGVKD. V was pared by 8 bases and J by 3 bases, with 8 bases between. The CDR3 here is CAILAGYEQYF. In nucleotides, the CDR3 is TGTGCCATCCTGGCCGGCTACGAGCAGTACTTC.

V is TRBV28 and J is TRBJ2-7; 13 nucleotides line up with TRBD2. Trimming removed 2 bases from V and 2 bases from J; junction bases left unmatched: 15. The CDR3 extends over 20 amino acids. Germline CDR1 reads MDHEN; CDR2 reads SYDVKM. The DNA for the CDR3 is TGTGCCAGCAGTTTACCCGCGAGGGGACTAGCGGGAAAGTTTGCCTACGAGCAGTACTTC. The encoded protein is CASSLPARGLAGKFAYEQYF.